This T cell receptor beta chain was identified in a study of blood T cell repertoires in COVID-19. CDR3 size: 13 residues. Looked up from germline, CDR1 is LNHDA and CDR2 is SQIVND (reference sequence). V shed 1 base and J shed 2 bases, with 6 bases lying between them. Sequencing was performed with immunoSEQ multiplex PCR; in TCRdb, only in-frame clones are kept and a portion is missing. The repertoire holds about 150,000 clones, with over 75% as singletons. Patients at the Seattle site were enrolled during active infection and followed longitudinally. The chain uses TRBV19 and TRBJ2-7; D is possibly TRBD2 (6 bases). The TCR sequence derives from a young man with COVID-19, enrolled during active disease. Sequences were obtained from peripheral blood. CDR3 DNA: TGTGCCAGTAGTATAGGCGGGGCCTACGAGCAGTACTTC. This sequence encodes CASSIGGAYEQYF.